These 22 T cell receptor beta chains were all obtained from the same sample, sequenced in a study of molecular identifiers for immune sequencing clone quantification. TCRdb re-derived calls from the PCR reads in MiXCR, one entry per CDR3 protein. The sample has under 800,000 distinct CDR3 sequences, roughly 25% seen once; the top ten hold 0.78%. The specimen was naive CD8+ T cells from blood, with Jurkat cell RNA spiked in. As for subset: FACS-sorted CD8+CD4-CCR7+CD45RA+ naive T cells. These receptors were taken from a human donor in good health. Some libraries in this study had Jurkat cell RNA spiked in.

This clonotype was seen repeatedly, ten times or more. The chain is built from TRBV20-1 and TRBJ2-7; 7 bases are shared with TRBD1. This CDR3 has 13 residues. V was pared by 5 bases and J by 4 bases, with 8 bases of the junction left unmatched. Looked up from germline, CDR1 is DFQATT and CDR2 is SNEGSKA (reference sequence). The CDR3 bases are TGCAGTGCTCCGGGACAGAGCCATTACGAGCAGTACTTC. Translating it yields CSAPGQSHYEQYF.

The sample holds a few counts of this clonotype. One end of the junction varies from germline; a read error may be responsible. This chain's CDR3 is CAGSLRVDEQFF. Written as DNA, the CDR3 is TGTGCCGGCAGTTTAAGAGTGGATGAGCAGTTCTTC. V gene TRBV12-3 or TRBV12-4 combines with J gene TRBJ2-1, with D unclear. The CDR3 has 12 residues.

Many counts were recorded for this clonotype. The chain is built from TRBV27 and TRBJ2-7; 11 nucleotides agree with TRBD2. The CDR3 is 14 residues long. The germline V gene encodes CDR1 MNHEY and CDR2 SMNVEV (reference sequence). V lost 5 bases and J lost 7; bases outside the gene matches: 7. The CDR3 region is CASSVAGGPREQYF. In DNA, the CDR3 is TGTGCCAGCAGTGTAGCGGGAGGGCCGAGGGAGCAGTACTTC.

V usage is TRBV6-2 or TRBV6-3 and J usage is TRBJ2-4, with TRBD1 matching 7 bases. Trimming at V came to 5 bases and at J to 0 bases, leaving 10 bases not matched to a gene. The CDR3 has 17 amino acids. Germline V gene sequence: CDR1 MNHEY, CDR2 SVGEGT. The CDR3: CASSPPGTDLAKNIQYF. DNA of the CDR3: TGTGCCAGCAGTCCCCCAGGGACAGATCTAGCCAAAAACATTCAGTACTTC.

Note on this clonotype: Just one base apart from a much larger clone, this may be a read error. The rearrangement joins TRBV13 to TRBJ1-1; 10 positions match TRBD1. After removal of 3 bases from V and 6 bases from J, the junction contained 10 bases not matched to a gene. The CDR3 extends over 16 amino acids. The V gene's germline CDR1 is PRHDT and CDR2 FYEKMQ (reference sequence). The CDR3: CASSFLPGQGDAEAFF. CDR3 in DNA: TGTGCCAGCAGCTTCCTCCCAGGACAGGGGGACGCTGAAGCTTTCTTT.

This chain uses TRBV7-9 with TRBJ2-2; weak D call: TRBD2 (5 bases). The germline V and J ends were trimmed by 1 base and 3 bases, with 12 bases remaining between them. Germline V gives CDR1 SEHNR, CDR2 FQNEAQ (reference sequence). The CDR3 is made up of 16 amino acids. The CDR3 DNA is TGTGCCAGCAGCTTAGTGGCCGCCGGGGACACCGGGGAGCTGTTTTTT. Encoded protein: CASSLVAAGDTGELFF. Full variable domain (missing parts from reference TRBV7-9 and TRBJ2-2): DTGVSQNPRHKITKRGQNVTFRCDPISEHNRLYWYRQTLGQGPEFLTYFQNEAQLEKSRLLSDRFSAERPKGSFSTLEIQRTEQGDSAMYLCASSLVAAGDTGELFFGEGSRLTVL.

This clonotype has a handful of counts. The genes are TRBV27 and TRBJ2-7; 10 bases match TRBD2. With 5 bases clipped from V and 3 bases from J, the junction kept 4 bases outside the gene matches. In germline, CDR1 is MNHEY, CDR2 SMNVEV (reference sequence). CDR3 length equals 14 residues. The CDR3 coding sequence is TGTGCCAGCAGTAGCGGGGGGGACTACTACGAGCAGTACTTC. Amino acids: CASSSGGDYYEQYF.

This clonotype came up many times. In nucleotides, the CDR3 is TGTGCCAGCAGCTTAGAAGGGACGAACACCGGGGAGCTGTTTTTT. This gives the protein CASSLEGTNTGELFF. The rearrangement uses TRBV13 and TRBJ2-2, with unresolved D. This CDR3 comprises 15 residues. Looked up from germline, CDR1 is PRHDT and CDR2 is FYEKMQ (reference sequence). Trimming cost V 1 base and J 0 bases, with 6 bases left between them. Supplemented by reference TRBV13 and TRBJ2-2, the full variable domain reads AAGVIQSPRHLIKEKRETATLKCYPIPRHDTVYWYQQGPGQDPQFLISFYEKMQSDKGSIPDRFSAQQFSDYHSELNMSSLELGDSALYFCASSLEGTNTGELFFGEGSRLTVL.

Comment on this clonotype: This could be a read error, since a much larger clone is one nucleotide away. V is TRBV12-3 or TRBV12-4 and J is TRBJ2-3; 10 bases map to TRBD1. The CDR3 is 16 amino acids. With 10 bases clipped from V and 2 bases from J, the junction kept 12 bases outside the gene matches. The chain's CDR3 is CATRTGQGEITDTQYF. The CDR3 DNA sequence: TGTGCCACCAGGACTGGACAGGGGGAAATCACAGATACGCAGTATTTT.

This clonotype was counted a few times. CDR3 sequence reads: CAWSVGSEQFF. The DNA of the CDR3 is TGTGCCTGGAGTGTTGGCAGTGAGCAGTTCTTC. This chain connects TRBV30 to TRBJ2-1; D is unclear. In germline, CDR1 is GTSNPN, CDR2 SVGIG (reference sequence). The V end was cut by 0 bases, the J end by 9 bases, with 6 bases between. The length of the CDR3 is 11 residues.

The sample holds many counts of this clonotype. The V and J genes are TRBV4-3 and TRBJ2-7, with D possibly matching TRBD2 (5 bases). The CDR3 is made up of 14 amino acids. CDR1 and CDR2 from the germline V gene are LGHNA and YSLEER. Trimming left V 0 bases short and J 6 bases short, with 12 bases between. CDR3 nucleotide sequence: TGCGCCAGCAGCCAAGAGGGAGAAGCCGGCGAGCAGTACTTC. Its translation is CASSQEGEAGEQYF.

Of note for this clonotype: A much more abundant neighbour one base away suggests this may be a read error. The chain employs TRBV3-1 and TRBJ2-4, with 10 bases lining up with TRBD2. The germline V gene encodes CDR1 LGHDT and CDR2 YNNKEL (reference sequence). This CDR3 contains 17 residues. This CDR3 is CASGQGASGRDGNIQYF. CDR3 nucleotide sequence: TGTGCCAGCGGCCAAGGGGCTAGCGGGAGAGATGGAAACATTCAGTACTTC. Drawing the rest from reference TRBV3-1 and TRBJ2-4, the complete variable domain is DTAVSQTPKYLVTQMGNDKSIKCEQNLGHDTMYWYKQDSKKFLKIMFSYNNKELIINETVPNRFSPKSPDKAHLNLHINSLELGDSAVYFCASGQGASGRDGNIQYFGAGTRLSVL.

The V call is TRBV2, the J call TRBJ2-7; no definite D call. The V and J ends lost 2 bases and 6 bases respectively, with 8 bases between them. Per the germline V gene, CDR1 is SNHLY and CDR2 is FYNNEI. This CDR3 comprises 12 residues. The CDR3 reads CASSEIASEQYF. CDR3 in DNA: TGTGCCAGCAGTGAAATTGCGAGCGAGCAGTACTTC.

The rearrangement joins TRBV19 to TRBJ1-2; no clear D gene. Between the trimmed V and J ends, which lost 3 bases and 1 base, there was a span of 9 bases. This CDR3 contains 14 residues. From germline, CDR1 is LNHDA and CDR2 SQIVND (reference sequence). Here the CDR3 DNA reads TGTGCCAGTAGTATCAGGATAATTAACTATGGCTACACCTTC. Amino acid sequence: CASSIRIINYGYTF. Filled out from reference TRBV19 and TRBJ1-2, the complete variable domain reads DGGITQSPKYLFRKEGQNVTLSCEQNLNHDAMYWYRQDPGQGLRLIYYSQIVNDFQKGDIAEGYSVSREKKESFPLTVTSAQKNPTAFYLCASSIRIINYGYTFGSGTRLTVV.

This clonotype occurred many times. CDR3 protein: CASSTGRAYEQYF. The CDR3 bases are TGCGCCAGCAGCACGGGCAGGGCCTACGAGCAGTACTTC. V usage is TRBV4-1 and J usage is TRBJ2-7; a weak D match, TRBD1 (5 bases). CDR3 size: 13 residues. V shed 5 bases and J shed 2 bases, with 10 bases lying between them. In germline, CDR1 is MGHRA, CDR2 YSYEKL.

In the case of this clonotype: No conserved phenylalanine or tryptophan is present at the end of the CDR3, so a read error is the likely explanation. This sequence joins TRBV12-3 or TRBV12-4 and TRBJ2-1, with TRBD1 identical over 10 bases. V lost 7 bases and J lost 3; bases outside the gene matches: 6. CDR3 length: 15 residues. The CDR3: CASTPRTGGYNEQFI. DNA for the CDR3: TGTGCCAGCACCCCTAGGACAGGGGGCTACAATGAGCAGTTCATC.

The chain uses TRBV19 and TRBJ1-2, with no clear D. The V end was cut by 0 bases, the J end by 3 bases, with 8 bases between. Looked up from germline, CDR1 is LNHDA and CDR2 is SQIVND (reference sequence). The CDR3 sequence is 14 residues long. Here the CDR3 DNA reads TGTGCCAGTAGTATAGACAGTAGGGACTATGGCTACACCTTC. Protein: CASSIDSRDYGYTF. Full variable domain (remainder filled in from reference TRBV19 and TRBJ1-2): DGGITQSPKYLFRKEGQNVTLSCEQNLNHDAMYWYRQDPGQGLRLIYYSQIVNDFQKGDIAEGYSVSREKKESFPLTVTSAQKNPTAFYLCASSIDSRDYGYTFGSGTRLTVV.

This clonotype was observed at least ten times. The V call is TRBV6-5, the J call TRBJ2-7, with D possibly TRBD2 on 6 matching bases. Trimming took 5 bases from V and 5 from J, leaving 19 bases between them. This CDR3 comprises 15 residues. Germline CDR1 is MNHEY and CDR2 is SVGAGI. The CDR3 DNA follows: TGTGCCAGCAGTGACCGGGACTCGAAATTTGACGAGCAGTACTTC. Its translation is CASSDRDSKFDEQYF.

Note on this clonotype: This sequence may be a read error, since a much larger clone differs from it by one base. The CDR3 nucleotides are TGTGCCGGCCTTCGCCCCTTAGGGAACACTGAAGCTTTCTTT. It encodes CAGLRPLGNTEAFF. The gene calls are TRBV7-9 and TRBJ1-1, with D unclear. The V end lost 11 bases, the J end lost 1 base, and 17 bases lay between the germline ends. Germline lookup yields CDR1 SEHNR and CDR2 FQNEAQ (reference sequence). This CDR3 region has 14 residues.

With respect to this clonotype: Lacking the conserved final phenylalanine or tryptophan, this CDR3 likely reflects a read error. The chain combines TRBV7-2 with TRBJ2-1; tentative D call: TRBD1 (6 bases). From germline, CDR1 is SGHTA and CDR2 FQGNSA. The CDR3 has 15 residues. V gave up 5 bases and J gave up 9 bases, with 20 bases separating them. The CDR3, as DNA: TGTGCCAGCAGCCCTACCTCAGGGGCTGGCGGTGAGCAGTTCTCC. This encodes CASSPTSGAGGEQFS.

In this sample, this clonotype turned up a few times. The chain recombines TRBV7-9 with TRBJ2-5, with D unclear. The CDR3 length is 15 residues. Trimming removed 1 base at V and 3 bases at J, with 12 bases between. Looked up from germline, CDR1 is SEHNR and CDR2 is FQNEAQ (reference sequence). In DNA form, the CDR3 reads TGTGCCAGCAGCTTAGGTAGCCTCGGCGAAGAGACCCAGTACTTC. As protein: CASSLGSLGEETQYF.

With respect to this clonotype: A much larger clone lies a single base off, so this may be a read error. This sequence joins TRBV7-6 and TRBJ2-7, with a weak D call TRBD2 (5 bases). The CDR3 is 14 residues long. Trimming pared 1 base from V and 3 bases from J, leaving 10 bases between. From germline, CDR1 is SGHVS and CDR2 FNYEAQ. CDR3 nucleotides: TGTGCCAGCAGCTTAGAGGAGAGGGTCTACGAGCAGTACTTC. The encoded protein is CASSLEERVYEQYF.